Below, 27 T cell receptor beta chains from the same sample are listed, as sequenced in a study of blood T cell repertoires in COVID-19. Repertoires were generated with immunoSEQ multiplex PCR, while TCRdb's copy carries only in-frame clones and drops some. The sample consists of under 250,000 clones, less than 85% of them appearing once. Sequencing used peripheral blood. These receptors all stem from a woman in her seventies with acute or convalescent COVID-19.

The CDR3, as DNA: TGTGCCAGCAGTGGCGACAGGGCCCAATCCTACAATGAGCAGTTCTTC. It is translated as CASSGDRAQSYNEQFF. The V call is TRBV6-1, the J call TRBJ2-1; 7 nucleotides match TRBD1. The CDR3 runs to 16 residues. CDR1 and CDR2 (germline): MNHNS, SASEGT. V lost 4 bases and J lost 1; bases outside the gene matches: 7.

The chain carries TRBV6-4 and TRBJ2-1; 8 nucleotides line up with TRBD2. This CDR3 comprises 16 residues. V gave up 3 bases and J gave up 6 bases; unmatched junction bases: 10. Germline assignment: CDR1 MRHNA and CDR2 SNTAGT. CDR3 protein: CASSESQGLGINEQFF. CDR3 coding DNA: TGTGCCAGCAGTGAATCTCAGGGACTAGGAATCAATGAGCAGTTCTTC.

Here the CDR3 reads CATLEGVSGRETQYF. In DNA, the CDR3 is TGTGCCACTTTGGAAGGAGTGAGCGGGAGAGAGACCCAGTACTTC. The chain recombines TRBV11-2 with TRBJ2-5; 8 nucleotides agree with TRBD2. The CDR3 runs to 15 residues. Germline CDR1 and CDR2: SGHAT and FQNNGV. With V trimmed by 10 bases and J by 4 bases, 14 bases remained unmatched.

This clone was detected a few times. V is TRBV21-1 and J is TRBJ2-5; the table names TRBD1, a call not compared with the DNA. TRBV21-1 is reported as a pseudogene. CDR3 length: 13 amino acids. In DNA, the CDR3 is TGTGCCAGCAGCAAATGGGCTGGAGAGACCCAGTACTTC. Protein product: CASSKWAGETQYF.

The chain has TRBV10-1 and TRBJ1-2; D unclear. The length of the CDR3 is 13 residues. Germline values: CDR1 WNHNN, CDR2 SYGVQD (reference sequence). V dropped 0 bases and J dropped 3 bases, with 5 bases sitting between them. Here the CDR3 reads CASSESGDYGYTF. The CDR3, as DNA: TGCGCCAGCAGTGAGTCCGGAGACTATGGCTACACCTTC.

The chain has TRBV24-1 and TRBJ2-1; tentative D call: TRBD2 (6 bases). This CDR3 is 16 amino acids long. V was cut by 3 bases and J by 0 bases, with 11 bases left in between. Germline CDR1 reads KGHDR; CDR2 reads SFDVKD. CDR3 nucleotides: TGTGCCACCAGTGATCCCGGGACTCGCTCCTACAATGAGCAGTTCTTC. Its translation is CATSDPGTRSYNEQFF.

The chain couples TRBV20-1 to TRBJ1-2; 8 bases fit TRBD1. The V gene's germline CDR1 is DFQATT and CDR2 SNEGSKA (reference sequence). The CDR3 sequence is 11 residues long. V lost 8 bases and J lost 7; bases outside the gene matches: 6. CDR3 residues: CSRQGLGGYTF. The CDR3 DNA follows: TGCAGTAGACAGGGGTTGGGTGGCTACACCTTC.

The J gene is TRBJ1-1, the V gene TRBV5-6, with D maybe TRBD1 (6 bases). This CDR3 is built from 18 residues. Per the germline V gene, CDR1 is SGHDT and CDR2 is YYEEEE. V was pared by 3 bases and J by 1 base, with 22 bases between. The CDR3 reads CASSSRGGRSVQNTEAFF. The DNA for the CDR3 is TGTGCCAGCAGCTCGAGGGGGGGACGATCAGTCCAGAACACTGAAGCTTTCTTT.

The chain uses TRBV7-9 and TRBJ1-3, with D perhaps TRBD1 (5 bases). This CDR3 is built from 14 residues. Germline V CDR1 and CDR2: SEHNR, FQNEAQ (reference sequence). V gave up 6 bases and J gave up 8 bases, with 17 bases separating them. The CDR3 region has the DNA TGTGCCAGCAGTCCACTTGGCGGGGGATACACCATATATTTT. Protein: CASSPLGGGYTIYF.

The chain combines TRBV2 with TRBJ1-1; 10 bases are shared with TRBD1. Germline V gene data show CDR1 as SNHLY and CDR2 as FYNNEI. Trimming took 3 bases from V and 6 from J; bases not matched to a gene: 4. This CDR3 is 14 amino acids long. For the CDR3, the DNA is TGTGCCAGCAGTGAGGGACAGGGGATGCCTGAAGCTTTCTTT. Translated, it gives CASSEGQGMPEAFF. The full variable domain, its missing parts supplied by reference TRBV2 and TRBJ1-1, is EPEVTQTPSHQVTQMGQEVILRCVPISNHLYFYWYRQILGQKVEFLVSFYNNEISEKSEIFDDQFSVERPDGSNFTLKIRSTKLEDSAMYFCASSEGQGMPEAFFGQGTRLTVV.

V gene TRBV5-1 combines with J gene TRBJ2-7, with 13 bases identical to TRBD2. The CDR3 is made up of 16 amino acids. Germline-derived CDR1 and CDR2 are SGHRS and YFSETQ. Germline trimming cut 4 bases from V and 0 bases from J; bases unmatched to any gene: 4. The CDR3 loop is CASSGTSGTVSYEQYF. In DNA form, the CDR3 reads TGCGCCAGCAGCGGGACTAGCGGGACTGTCTCCTACGAGCAGTACTTC.

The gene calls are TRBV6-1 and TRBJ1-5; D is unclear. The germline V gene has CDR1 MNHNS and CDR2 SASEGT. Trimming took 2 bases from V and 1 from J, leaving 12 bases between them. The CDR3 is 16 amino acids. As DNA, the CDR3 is TGTGCCAGCAGTGAACCGGGAGAAGCAAGCAATCAGCCCCAGCATTTT. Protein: CASSEPGEASNQPQHF.

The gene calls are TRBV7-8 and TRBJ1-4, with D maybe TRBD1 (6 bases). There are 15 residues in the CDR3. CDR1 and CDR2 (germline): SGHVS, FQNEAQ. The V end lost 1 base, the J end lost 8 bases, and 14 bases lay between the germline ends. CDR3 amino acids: CASSLVQGLEEKLFF. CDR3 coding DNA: TGTGCCAGCAGCTTAGTGCAGGGGTTAGAGGAAAAACTGTTTTTT.

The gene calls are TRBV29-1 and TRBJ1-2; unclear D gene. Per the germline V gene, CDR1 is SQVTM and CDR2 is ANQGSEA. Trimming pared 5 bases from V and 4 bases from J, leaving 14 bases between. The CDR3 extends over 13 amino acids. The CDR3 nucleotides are TGCAGCGTTCACCGAACCTCTAGCTATGGCTACACCTTC. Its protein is CSVHRTSSYGYTF.

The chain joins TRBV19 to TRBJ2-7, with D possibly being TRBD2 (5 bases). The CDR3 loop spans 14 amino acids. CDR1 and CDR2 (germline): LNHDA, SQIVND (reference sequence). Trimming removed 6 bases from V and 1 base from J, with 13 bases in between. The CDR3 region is CASRPGILSYEQYF. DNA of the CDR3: TGTGCCAGTAGACCCGGGATCTTATCCTACGAGCAGTACTTC. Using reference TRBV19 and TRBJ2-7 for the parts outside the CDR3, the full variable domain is DGGITQSPKYLFRKEGQNVTLSCEQNLNHDAMYWYRQDPGQGLRLIYYSQIVNDFQKGDIAEGYSVSREKKESFPLTVTSAQKNPTAFYLCASRPGILSYEQYFGPGTRLTVT.

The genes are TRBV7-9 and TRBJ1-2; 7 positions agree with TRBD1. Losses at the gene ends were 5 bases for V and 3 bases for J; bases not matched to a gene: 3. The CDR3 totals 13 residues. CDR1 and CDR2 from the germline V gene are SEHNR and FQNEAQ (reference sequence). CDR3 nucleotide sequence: TGTGCCAGCAGCCTAGGGACAGACTATGGCTACACCTTC. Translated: CASSLGTDYGYTF.

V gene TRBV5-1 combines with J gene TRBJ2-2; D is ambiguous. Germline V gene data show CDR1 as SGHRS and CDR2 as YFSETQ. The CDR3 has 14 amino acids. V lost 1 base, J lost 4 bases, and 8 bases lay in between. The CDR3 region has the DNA TGCGCCAGCAGCTTGAAAGAGTCCACCGGGGAGCTGTTTTTT. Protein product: CASSLKESTGELFF.

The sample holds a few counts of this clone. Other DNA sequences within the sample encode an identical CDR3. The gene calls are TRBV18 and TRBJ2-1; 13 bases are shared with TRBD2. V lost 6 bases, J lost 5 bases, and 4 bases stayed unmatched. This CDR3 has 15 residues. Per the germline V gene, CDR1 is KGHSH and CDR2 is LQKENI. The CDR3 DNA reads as TGTGCCAGCTCCCGAGGACTAGCGGGGGACAATGAGCAGTTCTTC. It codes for CASSRGLAGDNEQFF.

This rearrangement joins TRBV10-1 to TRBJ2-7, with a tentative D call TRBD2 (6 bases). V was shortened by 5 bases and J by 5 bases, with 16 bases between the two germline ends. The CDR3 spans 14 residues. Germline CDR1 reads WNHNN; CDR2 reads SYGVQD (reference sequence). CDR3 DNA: TGCGCCAGCAGTTTGCGGAGGGCCGAGGACGAGCAGTACTTC. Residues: CASSLRRAEDEQYF.

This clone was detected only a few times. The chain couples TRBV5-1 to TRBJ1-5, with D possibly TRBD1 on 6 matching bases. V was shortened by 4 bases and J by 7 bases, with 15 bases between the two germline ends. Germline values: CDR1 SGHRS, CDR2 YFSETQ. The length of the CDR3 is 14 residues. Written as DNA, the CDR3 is TGCGCCAGCAGCCCGGAACAGGGAAGGCAGCCCCAGCATTTT. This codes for CASSPEQGRQPQHF. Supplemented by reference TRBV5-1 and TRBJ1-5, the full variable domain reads KAGVTQTPRYLIKTRGQQVTLSCSPISGHRSVSWYQQTPGQGLQFLFEYFSETQRNKGNFPGRFSGRQFSNSRSEMNVSTLELGDSALYLCASSPEQGRQPQHFGDGTRLSIL.

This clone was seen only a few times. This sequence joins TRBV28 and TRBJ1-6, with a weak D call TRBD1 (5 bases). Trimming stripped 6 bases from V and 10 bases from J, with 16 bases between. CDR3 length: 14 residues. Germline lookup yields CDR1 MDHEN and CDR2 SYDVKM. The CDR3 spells CASRYQTYRSPLHF. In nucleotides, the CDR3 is TGTGCCAGCAGGTACCAAACGTACAGGTCACCCCTCCACTTT.

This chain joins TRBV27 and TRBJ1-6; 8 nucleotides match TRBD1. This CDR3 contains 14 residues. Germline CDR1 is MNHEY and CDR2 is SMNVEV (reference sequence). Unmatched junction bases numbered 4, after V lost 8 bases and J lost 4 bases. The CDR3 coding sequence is TGTGCCAGCGGCCAGGGGGCTTATAATTCACCCCTCCACTTT. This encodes CASGQGAYNSPLHF.

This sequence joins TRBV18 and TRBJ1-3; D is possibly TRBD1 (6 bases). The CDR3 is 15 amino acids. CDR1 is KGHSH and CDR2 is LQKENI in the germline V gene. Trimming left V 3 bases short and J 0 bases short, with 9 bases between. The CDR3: CASSPGQRSGNTIYF. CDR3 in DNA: TGTGCCAGCTCACCGGGACAACGCTCTGGAAACACCATATATTTT.

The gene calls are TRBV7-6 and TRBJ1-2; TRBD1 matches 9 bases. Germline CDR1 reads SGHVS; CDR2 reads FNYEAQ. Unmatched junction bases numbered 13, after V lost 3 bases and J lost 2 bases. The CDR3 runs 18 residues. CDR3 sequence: CASSFGQGQFKWNYGYTF. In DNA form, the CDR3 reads TGTGCCAGCAGCTTTGGACAGGGGCAGTTTAAATGGAACTATGGCTACACCTTC.

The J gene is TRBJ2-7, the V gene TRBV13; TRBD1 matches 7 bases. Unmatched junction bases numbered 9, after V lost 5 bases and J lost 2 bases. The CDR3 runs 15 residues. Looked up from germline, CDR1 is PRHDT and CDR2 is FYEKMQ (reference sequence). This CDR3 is CASSPGQAIPYEQYF. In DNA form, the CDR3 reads TGTGCCAGCAGCCCCGGACAGGCCATTCCCTACGAGCAGTACTTC.

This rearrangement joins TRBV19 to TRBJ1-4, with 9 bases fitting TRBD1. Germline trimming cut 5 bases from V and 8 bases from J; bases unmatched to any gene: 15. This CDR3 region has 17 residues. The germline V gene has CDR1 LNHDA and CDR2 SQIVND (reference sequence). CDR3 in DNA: TGTGCCAGTAGTGGGACAGGGTCGGGCCAGTTTCTCGAAAAACTGTTTTTT. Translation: CASSGTGSGQFLEKLFF.

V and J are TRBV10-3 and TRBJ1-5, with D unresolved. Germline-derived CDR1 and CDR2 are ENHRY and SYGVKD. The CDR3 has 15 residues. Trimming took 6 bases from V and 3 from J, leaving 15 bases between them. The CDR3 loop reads CAIRLGPEDNQPQHF. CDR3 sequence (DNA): TGTGCCATCAGACTTGGGCCGGAGGACAATCAGCCCCAGCATTTT.